The TCR beta chain under discussion was sequenced for a study of T cell responses to AZD1222 COVID-19 vaccine. Using immunoSEQ multiplex PCR, the repertoire was profiled, and TCRdb retains in-frame clones only, with some absent. Among approximately 130,000 clones listed, 65% to 90% were seen once. Findings and limits, study-wide: Spike-specific TCR breadth and depth went up after people got two AZD1222 doses. Nearly half of spike-specific TCRs reportedly target unmutated variant regions. Among AZD1222 vaccinees, only 5 or 6 were seropositive at baseline. White British people made up most donors, females outnumbered males, and clonal diversity was possibly underestimated.

Per the germline V gene, CDR1 is SGHRS and CDR2 is YFSETQ. The V end lost 0 bases, the J end lost 0 bases, and 7 bases lay between the germline ends. This CDR3 contains 15 residues. Concerning this clone itself: The antigen is undetermined.

V gene TRBV5-1 combines with J gene TRBJ1-3; D unclear. This TCR was recovered from an adult who received the MenACWY meningococcal vaccine as a control. The starting material was peripheral blood, obtained 28 days after the second dose of the MenACWY control vaccine. CDR3 amino acids: CASSLVGSSGNTIYF. The DNA of the CDR3 is TGCGCCAGCAGCTTGGTTGGGAGCTCTGGAAACACCATATATTTT.